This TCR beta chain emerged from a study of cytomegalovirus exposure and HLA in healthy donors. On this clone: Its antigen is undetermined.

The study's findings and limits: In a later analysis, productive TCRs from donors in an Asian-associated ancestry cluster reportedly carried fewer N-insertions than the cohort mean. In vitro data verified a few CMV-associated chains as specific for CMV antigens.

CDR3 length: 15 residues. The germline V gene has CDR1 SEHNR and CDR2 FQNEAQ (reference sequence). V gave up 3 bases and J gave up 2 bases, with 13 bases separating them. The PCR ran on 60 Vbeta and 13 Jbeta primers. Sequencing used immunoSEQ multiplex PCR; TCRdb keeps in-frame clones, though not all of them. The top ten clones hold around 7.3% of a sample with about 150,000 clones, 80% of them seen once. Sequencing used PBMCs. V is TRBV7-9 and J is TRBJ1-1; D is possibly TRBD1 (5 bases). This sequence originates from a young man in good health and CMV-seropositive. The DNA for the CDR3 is TGTGCCAGCAGCTTCGGTCGGGGGGACAACACTGAAGCTTTCTTT. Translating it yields CASSFGRGDNTEAFF. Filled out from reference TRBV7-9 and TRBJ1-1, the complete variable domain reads DTGVSQNPRHKITKRGQNVTFRCDPISEHNRLYWYRQTLGQGPEFLTYFQNEAQLEKSRLLSDRFSAERPKGSFSTLEIQRTEQGDSAMYLCASSFGRGDNTEAFFGQGTRLTVV.